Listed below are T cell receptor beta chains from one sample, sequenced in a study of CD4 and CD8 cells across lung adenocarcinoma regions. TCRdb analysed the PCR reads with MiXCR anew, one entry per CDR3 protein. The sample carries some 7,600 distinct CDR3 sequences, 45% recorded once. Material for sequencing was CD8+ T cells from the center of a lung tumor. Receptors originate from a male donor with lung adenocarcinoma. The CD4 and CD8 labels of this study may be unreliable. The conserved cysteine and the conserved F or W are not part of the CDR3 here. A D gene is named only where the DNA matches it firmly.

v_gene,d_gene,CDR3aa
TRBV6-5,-,ASSYSTGYEQY
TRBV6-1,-,ASSEDDLLYEQY
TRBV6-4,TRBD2,ASSSAGGPSNEQF
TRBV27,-,ASSSAPGRGTDTQY
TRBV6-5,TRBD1,ASSPGQGAQTEQY
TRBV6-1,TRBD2,ASTGLAGMTHNEQF
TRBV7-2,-,ASSLVSGYTDTQY
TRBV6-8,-,ASSYPGLF
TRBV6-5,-,ASSYSGGTDTQY
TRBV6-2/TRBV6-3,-,ASSLAVAKNIQYFGAGNTGELF
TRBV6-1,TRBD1,ATVFPGGHNRGYT
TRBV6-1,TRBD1,ASSEGTGDSGNTIY
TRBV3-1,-,ASSQSPGNYGYT
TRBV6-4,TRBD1,ASSRDSFTDTQY
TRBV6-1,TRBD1,ASRLNGQGSYEQY
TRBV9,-,ASSVQLNTEAF
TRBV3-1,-,ASRPSLVNTEAF
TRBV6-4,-,ARRVWVTDTQY
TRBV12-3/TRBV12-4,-,ASSRATDTQY
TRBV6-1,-,ASQERFYNEQF
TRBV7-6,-,ASSSPRGTINTGELF
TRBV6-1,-,ASIRAGSYEQY
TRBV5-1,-,ASSLNAGTYEQY
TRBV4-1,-,ASSQGNEQY
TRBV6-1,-,ASGRSGEQY
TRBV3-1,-,ASSQGTRGSNTQY
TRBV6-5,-,ASSYAGSQF
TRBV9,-,ASSVVPGRPKTNYGYT
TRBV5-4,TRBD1,ASSGQGDTEAF
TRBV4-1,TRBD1,ASSQGWDRGGGETQY
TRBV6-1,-,ASETGLSSGNTIY
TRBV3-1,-,ASSFSGSTGELF